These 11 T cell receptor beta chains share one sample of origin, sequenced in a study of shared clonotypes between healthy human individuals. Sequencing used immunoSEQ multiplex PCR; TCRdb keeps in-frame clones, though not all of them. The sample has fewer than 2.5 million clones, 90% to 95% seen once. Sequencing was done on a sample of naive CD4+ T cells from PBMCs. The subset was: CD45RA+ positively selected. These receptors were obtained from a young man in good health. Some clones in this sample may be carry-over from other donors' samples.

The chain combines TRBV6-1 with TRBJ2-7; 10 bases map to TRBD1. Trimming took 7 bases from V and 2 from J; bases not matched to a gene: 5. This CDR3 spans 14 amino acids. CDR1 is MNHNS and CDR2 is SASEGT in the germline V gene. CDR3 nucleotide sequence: TGTGCCAGCAATTGGGACAGGGGAACCTACGAGCAGTACTTC. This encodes CASNWDRGTYEQYF.

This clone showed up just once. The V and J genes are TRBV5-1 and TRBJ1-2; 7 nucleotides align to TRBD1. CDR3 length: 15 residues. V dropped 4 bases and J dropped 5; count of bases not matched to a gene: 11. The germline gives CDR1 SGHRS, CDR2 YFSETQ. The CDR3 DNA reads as TGCGCCAGCAGCCCTACGGCACAGGGACAGTATGGCTACACCTTC. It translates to CASSPTAQGQYGYTF.

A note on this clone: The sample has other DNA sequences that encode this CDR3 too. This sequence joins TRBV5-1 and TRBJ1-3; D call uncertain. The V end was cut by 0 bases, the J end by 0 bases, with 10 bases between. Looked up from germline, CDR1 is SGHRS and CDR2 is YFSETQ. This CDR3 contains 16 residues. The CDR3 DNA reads TGCGCCAGCAGCTTGGCCCCGGGGATCTCTGGAAACACCATATATTTT. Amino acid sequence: CASSLAPGISGNTIYF. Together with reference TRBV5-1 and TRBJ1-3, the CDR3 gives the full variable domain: KAGVTQTPRYLIKTRGQQVTLSCSPISGHRSVSWYQQTPGQGLQFLFEYFSETQRNKGNFPGRFSGRQFSNSRSEMNVSTLELGDSALYLCASSLAPGISGNTIYFGEGSWLTVV.

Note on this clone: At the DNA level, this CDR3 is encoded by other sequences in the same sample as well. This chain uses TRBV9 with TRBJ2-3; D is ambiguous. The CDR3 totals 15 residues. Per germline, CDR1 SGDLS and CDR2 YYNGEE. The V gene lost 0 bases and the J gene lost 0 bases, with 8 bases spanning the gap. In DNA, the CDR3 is TGTGCCAGCAGCGTAGAAGGCGGTAGCACAGATACGCAGTATTTT. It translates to CASSVEGGSTDTQYF.

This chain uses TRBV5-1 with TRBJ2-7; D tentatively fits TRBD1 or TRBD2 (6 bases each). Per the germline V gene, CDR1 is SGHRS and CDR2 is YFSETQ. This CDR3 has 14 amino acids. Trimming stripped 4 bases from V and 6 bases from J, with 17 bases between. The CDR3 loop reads CASSPEGGRVEQYF. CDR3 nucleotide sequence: TGCGCCAGCAGCCCCGAAGGGGGGCGAGTCGAGCAGTACTTC.

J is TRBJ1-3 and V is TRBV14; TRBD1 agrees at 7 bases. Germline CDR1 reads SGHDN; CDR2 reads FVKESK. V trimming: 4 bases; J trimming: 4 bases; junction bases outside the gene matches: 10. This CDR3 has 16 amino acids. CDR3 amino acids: CASSLPAGGGGNTIYF. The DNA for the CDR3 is TGTGCCAGCAGCCTACCGGCAGGAGGGGGCGGAAACACCATATATTTT.

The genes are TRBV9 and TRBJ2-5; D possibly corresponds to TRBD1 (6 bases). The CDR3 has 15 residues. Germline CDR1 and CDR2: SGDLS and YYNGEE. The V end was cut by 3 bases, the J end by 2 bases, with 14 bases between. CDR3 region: CASSARGQAQETQYF. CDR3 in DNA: TGTGCCAGCAGCGCCAGGGGTCAGGCTCAAGAGACCCAGTACTTC.

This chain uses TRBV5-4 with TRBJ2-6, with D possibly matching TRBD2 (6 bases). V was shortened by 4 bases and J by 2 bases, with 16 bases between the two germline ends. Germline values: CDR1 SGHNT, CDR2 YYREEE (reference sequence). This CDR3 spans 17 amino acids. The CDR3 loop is CASSLRDSPAGANVLTF. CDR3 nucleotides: TGTGCCAGCAGCCTCCGGGACTCTCCTGCTGGGGCCAACGTCCTGACTTTC.

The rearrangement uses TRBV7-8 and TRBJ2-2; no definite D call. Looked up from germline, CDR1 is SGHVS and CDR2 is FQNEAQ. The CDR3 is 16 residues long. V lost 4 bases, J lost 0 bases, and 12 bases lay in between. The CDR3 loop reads CASSSPAAANTGELFF. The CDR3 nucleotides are TGTGCCAGCAGCTCCCCGGCCGCCGCGAACACCGGGGAGCTGTTTTTT.

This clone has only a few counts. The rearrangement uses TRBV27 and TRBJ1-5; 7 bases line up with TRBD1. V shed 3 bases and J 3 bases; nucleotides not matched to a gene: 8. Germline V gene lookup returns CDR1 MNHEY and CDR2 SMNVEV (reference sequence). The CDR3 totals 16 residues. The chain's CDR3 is CASSFSRDSINQPQHF. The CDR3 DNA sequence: TGTGCCAGCAGTTTCTCCCGGGACAGTATCAATCAGCCCCAGCATTTT.

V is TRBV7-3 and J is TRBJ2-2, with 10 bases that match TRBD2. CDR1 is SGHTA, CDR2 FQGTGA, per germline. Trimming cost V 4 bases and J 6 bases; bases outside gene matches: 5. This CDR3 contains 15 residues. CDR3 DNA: TGTGCCAGCAGCTCCGGGACTAGCGTCGCCGGGGAGCTGTTTTTT. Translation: CASSSGTSVAGELFF.